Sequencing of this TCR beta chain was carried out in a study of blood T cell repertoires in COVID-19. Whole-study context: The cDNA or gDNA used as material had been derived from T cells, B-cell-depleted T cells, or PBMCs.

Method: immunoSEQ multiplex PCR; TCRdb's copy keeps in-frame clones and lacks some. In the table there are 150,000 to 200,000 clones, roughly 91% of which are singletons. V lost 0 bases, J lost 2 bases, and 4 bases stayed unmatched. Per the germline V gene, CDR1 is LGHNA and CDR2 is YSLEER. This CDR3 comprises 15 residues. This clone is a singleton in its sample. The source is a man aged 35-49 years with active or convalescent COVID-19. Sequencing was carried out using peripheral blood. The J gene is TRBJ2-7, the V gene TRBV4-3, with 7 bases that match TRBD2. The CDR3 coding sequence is TGCGCCAGCAGCCAAGATTGGGGGGGAACCTACGAGCAGTACTTC. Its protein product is CASSQDWGGTYEQYF.